The 9 T cell receptor beta chains presented below share a single source sample, sequenced in a study of beta chain features in type 1 diabetes. Study outcomes and limitations: People with Type 1 diabetes carried modestly yet significantly shorter TCRB CDR3s in all four CD4+ subsets.

The whole isolated RNA underwent reverse transcription, so sequencing captured expressed TCRB transcripts. Some clones are missing from TCRdb's copy, which holds only in-frame ones; the method was immunoSEQ multiplex PCR. The data show some 370,000 clones, 8% to 10% seen once. For these receptors, no antigen is known. The sequenced sample was central memory CD4+ T cells from blood. The receptors here all came from a man aged 30 to 39 with type 1 diabetes.

The chain uses TRBV29-1 and TRBJ2-5; D tentatively fits TRBD1 or TRBD2 (6 bases each). The J call may be mistaken, given a closer DNA end match to TRBJ2-7. The length of the CDR3 is 16 residues. Germline values: CDR1 SQVTM, CDR2 ANQGSEA. CDR3 region: CSVEGERGAFHNEQYF. In DNA, the CDR3 is TGCAGCGTTGAAGGTGAAAGGGGGGCGTTTCACAACGAGCAGTACTTC.

The chain joins TRBV6-1 to TRBJ2-6, with D perhaps being TRBD1 or TRBD2 (5 bases each). V lost 2 bases, J lost 1 base, and 6 bases lay in between. CDR1 and CDR2 from the germline V gene are MNHNS and SASEGT. CDR3 length: 15 residues. The CDR3 nucleotides read TGTGCCAGCAGTGAATGGGGGTCTGGGGCCAACGTCCTGACTTTC. Translating gives CASSEWGSGANVLTF.

V and J are TRBV29-1 and TRBJ2-4; 11 nucleotides match TRBD2. V lost 7 bases to trimming and J lost 3 bases; unmatched junction nucleotides: 14. The CDR3 is made up of 17 amino acids. CDR1 is SQVTM, CDR2 ANQGSEA, per germline. CDR3 nucleotide sequence: TGCAGCGCTGTGCTGACTAGCGGGATGGGTGTCAAAAACATTCAGTACTTC. Residues: CSAVLTSGMGVKNIQYF.

The chain recombines TRBV7-9 with TRBJ2-3; TRBD2 matches 8 bases. The CDR3 contains 15 residues. The V gene's germline CDR1 is SEHNR and CDR2 FQNEAQ (reference sequence). The junction had 10 bases not matched to a gene; V was cut back by 7 bases and J by 4 bases. CDR3 nucleotide sequence: TGTGCCAGCACCGCACGGGGGGGCGTCGCAGATACGCAGTATTTT. It codes for CASTARGGVADTQYF.

This chain joins TRBV6-5 and TRBJ2-7; D could derive from TRBD1 or TRBD2 (5 bases each). The CDR3 runs to 13 residues. Looked up from germline, CDR1 is MNHEY and CDR2 is SVGAGI. Trimming shortened V by 2 bases and J by 3 bases, and 8 bases separated the two germline ends. CDR3 coding DNA: TGTGCCAGCAGTTACAGGGACGGCTACGAGCAGTACTTC. Encoded protein: CASSYRDGYEQYF.

This clone was detected many times. The junction and the germline gene differ at one end; a read error may be behind it. The V gene is TRBV4-2, the J gene TRBJ1-1, with D hard to call. CDR1 and CDR2 from the germline V gene are LGHNA and YNFKEQ. CDR3 length equals 13 residues. CDR3: CASTQRQDTEAFF. CDR3 in DNA: TGTGCCAGCACCCAAAGGCAGGACACTGAAGCTTTCTTT.

The V call is TRBV5-4, the J call TRBJ2-7; TRBD1 agrees at 7 bases. CDR3 length: 14 amino acids. The trim removed 4 bases at V and 5 bases at J, leaving 9 bases unmatched. Germline CDR1 reads SGHNT; CDR2 reads YYREEE (reference sequence). CDR3 bases: TGTGCCAGCAGCCAAGCTGGGGACAGCGACGAGCAGTACTTC. It yields the protein CASSQAGDSDEQYF. Looking up the rest from reference TRBV5-4 and TRBJ2-7 gives the full variable domain: ETGVTQSPTHLIKTRGQQVTLRCSSQSGHNTVSWYQQALGQGPQFIFQYYREEENGRGNFPPRFSGLQFPNYSSELNVNALELDDSALYLCASSQAGDSDEQYFGPGTRLTVT.

This clone was counted only a few times. The same CDR3 can be traced to other DNA sequences in this sample. This rearrangement joins TRBV18 to TRBJ2-5, with 11 bases matching TRBD2. The CDR3 runs to 14 residues. The germline gives CDR1 KGHSH, CDR2 LQKENI. The junction had 4 bases not matched to a gene; V was cut back by 6 bases and J by 4 bases. CDR3 coding DNA: TGTGCCAGCTCCCTAGCGGGAGGATCAGAGACCCAGTACTTC. Protein: CASSLAGGSETQYF.

This clone came up a few times. The chain combines TRBV5-6 with TRBJ2-5; a weak D match, TRBD2 (6 bases). The CDR3 extends over 15 amino acids. Germline CDR1 SGHDT, CDR2 YYEEEE. With 3 bases removed from V and 5 bases from J, the gap between germline ends came to 17 bases. CDR3 in amino acids: CASSSITGVRETQYF. The CDR3 nucleotides read TGTGCCAGCAGCTCGATTACGGGAGTCCGGGAGACCCAGTACTTC.